This TCR beta chain derives from a study of regulatory T cells in long-lasting Graves disease. This sample's time point: persistent/refractory GD, antithyroid drugs over 5 years with positive TRAb. PBMC RNA served as the TCR library source. Both iRepertoire HTBI primers and Arm-PCR of CDR3 regions were used to build the TCR beta libraries. Using its own MiXCR run on the multiplex PCR reads, TCRdb lists one record per CDR3 protein. The sample holds around 300,000 distinct CDR3 sequences, approximately 20% seen once. CDR1 is MDHEN and CDR2 is SYDVKM in the germline V gene. V lost 5 bases to trimming and J lost 5 bases, with 10 bases between them. The CDR3 length is 12 residues.

V is TRBV28 and J is TRBJ2-7; D is ambiguous. The origin of this receptor is a female donor with Graves disease. The material sequenced was peripheral blood mononuclear cells (PBMCs), taken when the disease was refractory, from a patient treated with antithyroid drugs. The CDR3 nucleotides read TGTGCCAGCAGTATTGGGGTTAACGAGCAGTACTTC. It is translated as CASSIGVNEQYF.